The clone carrying this T cell receptor beta chain was seen repeatedly, ten times or more. The sample belongs to a study of blood T cell repertoires in COVID-19. The germline CDR1 and CDR2 sequences are LGHNA and YSLEER. The V gene lost 0 bases and the J gene lost 3 bases, with 14 bases spanning the gap. The CDR3 consists of 16 residues. Authors' processing steps: Reference gene primer amplification gave estimated nucleated cell counts. The protocol was immunoSEQ multiplex PCR, while the TCRdb copy is restricted to in-frame clones and leaves out a portion. Clonal size and the V and J genes are those of that table, whereas D and trimming came from the DNA. The table lists about 230,000 clones, around 92% of them singletons. Participants were placed into cohorts based on the clinical history they reported.

The V call is TRBV4-3, the J call TRBJ1-1; D is ambiguous. The material sequenced was PBMCs or T cells enriched from blood (not recorded which). This receptor was taken from a woman aged 25 to 39 with acute COVID-19. The CDR3 nucleotides are TGCGCCAGCAGCCAAGATTGGGCACCGAAGTACACTGAAGCTTTCTTT. It translates to CASSQDWAPKYTEAFF.